This T cell receptor (beta chain) was documented in a study of T cell clones after liver transplantation. For the study at large: Subjects received no induction therapy and standard immunosuppression until randomization at 12-24 months post-transplant.

Generated by immunoSEQ multiplex PCR, the TCRdb table keeps only in-frame clones and is missing some. In the table there are around 110,000 clones, just over 90% of which are singletons. The sample here was CD4+ T cells from blood, taken 12 months after liver transplant. The clonotype comes from a human patient who received a liver transplant. Some T cells may be transferred from the graft donor.

CDR3 bases: TGTGCCAGCAGCACGACAGGGGTCCTAACGCAGTATTTT. It translates to CASSTTGVLTQYF. The chain uses TRBV6-5 and TRBJ2-3, with 8 positions matching TRBD1. Germline V lookup: CDR1 MNHEY, CDR2 SVGAGI. This CDR3 has 13 amino acids. V trimming: 6 bases; J trimming: 9 bases; junction bases outside the gene matches: 8.